Listed below are T cell receptor beta chains from one sample, sequenced in a study of blood T cells in healthy people across ages. In TCRdb, the 5' RACE reads were re-called with MiXCR into one record per CDR3 protein. The sample carries 550,000 to 700,000 distinct CDR3 sequences, approximately 25% recorded once. Specimen: blood. The receptors were gathered from a woman aged 65 to 85 in good health. Each CDR3 is given with its conserved first and last residue. The D gene is left open where the match is weak. Only some rows state a clone size, as once, few, many or a class for expanded clones.

length	V	D	size	J	DNA	CDR3
13	TRBV11-2	.	.	TRBJ2-3	TGTGCCAGCAGCCCCGGATTCACAGATACGCAGTATTTT	CASSPGFTDTQYF
10	TRBV7-2	TRBD2	few	TRBJ2-5	TGTGCCAGCGGGAGGGGCACCCAGTACTTC	CASGRGTQYF
12	TRBV7-8	.	few	TRBJ1-3	TGTGCCAGCAGCGGAACAGGAAACACCGTATATTTT	CASSGTGNTVYF
13	TRBV7-2	.	few	TRBJ1-6	TGTGCCAGCAGCCCCAGTAGGTTTTCACCCCTCCACTTT	CASSPSRFSPLHF
16	TRBV6-1	.	.	TRBJ1-6	TGTGCCAGCAGTGAAGCGGCAGGAGTCTATAATTCACCCCTCCACTTT	CASSEAAGVYNSPLHF
13	TRBV29-1	.	few	TRBJ1-2	TGCAGCGTTGAAAGGCTGAGGAGGGAGGGCTACACCTTC	CSVERLRREGYTF
12	TRBV29-1	TRBD1	.	TRBJ2-5	TGCAGCGTCCTGGACAGGGGAGAGACCCAGTACTTC	CSVLDRGETQYF
14	TRBV28	.	many	TRBJ1-2	TGTGCCAGCAGTCCAGGGGCGCGGTCCTATGGCTACACCTTC	CASSPGARSYGYTF
16	TRBV5-1	TRBD2	.	TRBJ2-3	TGCGCCAGCAGCACACGACTAGCGGGGGGCACAGATACGCAGTATTTT	CASSTRLAGGTDTQYF
14	TRBV4-3	TRBD1	few	TRBJ2-5	TGCGCCAGCAGCCATCGGACAGGAAGAGAGACCCAGTACTTC	CASSHRTGRETQYF
12	TRBV29-1	.	few	TRBJ1-2	TGCAGCGTCGCCAGGGGCGACTATGGCTACACCTTC	CSVARGDYGYTF
15	TRBV2	.	.	TRBJ1-6	TGTGCCAGCAGTGAATATACAGCCTATAATTCACCCCTCCACTTT	CASSEYTAYNSPLHF
15	TRBV6-6	.	.	TRBJ1-6	TGTGCCAGCAGTTTCGACGGCAGGGAGGAGGGACCCCTCCACTTT	CASSFDGREEGPLHF
14	TRBV12-3/TRBV12-4	.	many	TRBJ2-5	TGTGCCAGCTCAAACCAGGGAGGTGCGGAGACCCAGTACTTC	CASSNQGGAETQYF
12	TRBV12-3/TRBV12-4	TRBD1	.	TRBJ2-3	TGTGCCACAGGACAGGGCACAGATACGCAGTATTTT	CATGQGTDTQYF
16	TRBV13	TRBD2	few	TRBJ2-5	TGTGCCAGCAGCTTTCGTCAAGCGGGGAAACAAGAGACCCAGTACTTC	CASSFRQAGKQETQYF
14	TRBV7-7	TRBD2	few	TRBJ2-7	TGTGCTAGCAGTACGGGAGGGAGGCCCCTCGAGCAGTACTTC	CASSTGGRPLEQYF
16	TRBV4-3	.	many	TRBJ2-5	TGCGCCAGCAGCCAGCCAGGTGCGACAGGTCGGGAGACCCAGTACTTC	CASSQPGATGRETQYF
15	TRBV7-2	TRBD1	.	TRBJ1-1	TGTGCCAGCGGCAAGGACAGGGTAGGGCTGGCTGCAGCTTTCTTT	CASGKDRVGLAAAFF
14	TRBV6-5	TRBD1	few	TRBJ2-7	TGTGCCAGCCGCGGACAGGGTGTCCCCTACGAGCAGTACTTC	CASRGQGVPYEQYF
15	TRBV7-2	TRBD2	few	TRBJ2-7	TGTGCCAGCAGGATAGCGGGTTACAACCCCTACGAGCAGTACTTC	CASRIAGYNPYEQYF
14	TRBV29-1	.	few	TRBJ1-4	TGCAGCGTTGTGGAGGATACTACTAATGAAAAACTGTTTTTT	CSVVEDTTNEKLFF
14	TRBV6-1	.	.	TRBJ1-4	TGTGCCAGCAGAAGAAGGCTTCGGAATGAAAAACTGTTTTTT	CASRRRLRNEKLFF
16	TRBV12-5	TRBD2	few	TRBJ2-1	TGTGCTAGTGGTTTGCGGGGGGGATGGTCCTACAATGAGCAGTTCTTC	CASGLRGGWSYNEQFF
12	TRBV6-6	.	.	TRBJ2-1	TGTGCCAGCAGTAAGACTAGTACTGAGCAGTTCTTC	CASSKTSTEQFF
13	TRBV7-3	.	.	TRBJ1-2	TGTGCCAGCAGCCAAGGGATAAACTATGGCTACACCTTC	CASSQGINYGYTF
15	TRBV18	.	few	TRBJ1-1	TGTGCCAGCTCACCGGAAGGGACGGCCCTCACTGAAGCTTTCTTT	CASSPEGTALTEAFF
14	TRBV20-1	.	.	TRBJ2-1	TGCAGTGCTAGTCCCAGAGGAAGTTACAATGAGCAGTTCTTC	CSASPRGSYNEQFF
12	TRBV11-2	.	few	TRBJ2-5	TGTGCCAGCAGCTTAGATCGGGACTCAGGATTCTTC	CASSLDRDSGFF
17	TRBV15	.	few	TRBJ1-2	TGTGCCACCAGCAGAGGCCATGGAGGGGGGATCGTCTATGGCTACACCTTC	CATSRGHGGGIVYGYTF
16	TRBV7-6	TRBD2	many	TRBJ2-2	TGTGCCAGCAGCTCCCTGTGGGGGGGGGTCTCCGGGGAGCTGTTTTTT	CASSSLWGGVSGELFF
16	TRBV7-2	.	.	TRBJ1-5	TGTGCCAGCAGCTTAGGAAGGGGAGGCGGGAATCAGCCCCAGCATTTT	CASSLGRGGGNQPQHF
10	TRBV20-1	.	.	TRBJ1-3	TGCAGTGCTTGGCGGGACACCATATATTTT	CSAWRDTIYF
14	TRBV6-5	TRBD1	.	TRBJ2-5	TGTGCCAGCAGTCGGGACAGGGGATGGGAGACCCAGTACTTC	CASSRDRGWETQYF
14	TRBV20-1	TRBD1	.	TRBJ1-1	TGCAGTGCTCGCCGGGACAGGAAGAACACTGAAGCTTTCTTT	CSARRDRKNTEAFF
17	TRBV4-1	TRBD1	few	TRBJ1-2	TGCGCCAGCAGCCAAGAGGGACTCACAGGGGCGCCTTATGGCTACACCTTC	CASSQEGLTGAPYGYTF